A selection of T cell receptor beta chains follows, all from one sample in a study of T cell responses to AZD1222 COVID-19 vaccine. TCRdb keeps only in-frame clones here, not all; method: immunoSEQ multiplex PCR. The profile shows roughly 140,000 clones, over 80% of them singletons. The specimen was peripheral blood, collected 28 days after the second AZD1222 dose. All receptors come from an adult who received the AZD1222 COVID-19 vaccine. The CDR3 runs from the conserved cysteine through the conserved F or W. A D gene is named only where the DNA matches it firmly. For some rows the clone size is stated as once, few or many, or as a class when expanded; others skip it.

j_call v_call clone_size d_call cdr3_nt cdr3_aa
TRBJ2-1 TRBV27 NA NA TGTGCCAGCAGTTGGGCACAGGGCTTTAACAATGAGCAGTTCTTC CASSWAQGFNNEQFF
TRBJ1-6 TRBV6-2/TRBV6-3 NA TRBD1 TGTGCCAGCAGTTCGACGGGACAGGGGCAATCCCGCTCCTATAATTCACCCCTCCACTTT CASSSTGQGQSRSYNSPLHF
TRBJ2-2 TRBV6-4 NA NA TGTGCCAGCAGAGGACCGGCCGGGGAGCTGTTTTTT CASRGPAGELFF
TRBJ2-7 TRBV5-4 few NA TGTGCCAGCAGCTTACAGGGCACGAGGGGCGAGCAGTACTTC CASSLQGTRGEQYF
TRBJ1-5 TRBV9 NA NA TGTGCCAGCAGTTACAGGGATAGCAATCAGCCCCAGCATTTT CASSYRDSNQPQHF
TRBJ2-1 TRBV2 NA TRBD2 TGTGCCAGCACGGTAGCGGGAGTACAATACAATGAGCAGTTCTTC CASTVAGVQYNEQFF
TRBJ2-7 TRBV30 NA TRBD1 TGTGCCTGGAGTGTTGTAGGGGGCACGGGCGAGCAGTACTTC CAWSVVGGTGEQYF
TRBJ2-7 TRBV2 NA TRBD2 TGTGCCAGCTCTAGACTAGCGGGAGGGGATAGCTCGTACGAGCAGTACTTC CASSRLAGGDSSYEQYF
TRBJ2-5 TRBV6-1 NA NA TGTGCCAGCAGTGAAGGTTCGGGGTGGGGGTACCAAGAGACCCAGTACTTC CASSEGSGWGYQETQYF
TRBJ2-1 TRBV9 NA TRBD2 TGTGCCAGCAGCGTAGGTCTAGCGGGCCAAGGGCGGCAGTTCTTC CASSVGLAGQGRQFF
TRBJ2-2 TRBV18 few NA TGTGCCAGCTCACCACGGGACTCGGCAACCGGGGAGCTGTTTTTT CASSPRDSATGELFF
TRBJ2-3 TRBV19 NA NA TGTGCCAGTAGACGGGACGGTAGCACAGATACGCAGTATTTT CASRRDGSTDTQYF
TRBJ1-3 TRBV30 NA NA TGTGCTTATTCAAGATTCTCTGGAAACACCATATATTTT CAYSRFSGNTIYF
TRBJ2-2 TRBV4-3 NA TRBD1 TGCGCCAGCAGCCCACAGGGGACCGGGGAGCTGTTTTTT CASSPQGTGELFF
TRBJ2-5 TRBV4-3 NA NA TGCGCCAGCAGCCCCCCGTCAGGCAAAGAGACCCAGTACTTC CASSPPSGKETQYF
TRBJ1-2 TRBV9 NA TRBD1 TGTGCCAGCAGCCCCCGGGACAGTGTTCCTGGCTACACCTTC CASSPRDSVPGYTF
TRBJ2-5 TRBV5-4 NA NA TGTGCCAGCAGCTCGAGGGGCAGGGAGGAGACCCAGTACTTC CASSSRGREETQYF
TRBJ2-1 TRBV3-1/TRBV3-2 few TRBD2 TGTGCCAGCAGCCAAGAAGGGGGACTAGCGGGAGGGGAGGAGCAGTTCTTC CASSQEGGLAGGEEQFF
TRBJ2-1 TRBV2 NA TRBD2 TGTGCCAGCAGATACGAACTAGCGGGATTGAGGAATGAGCAGTTCTTC CASRYELAGLRNEQFF
TRBJ2-3 TRBV19 NA NA TGTGCCAGTAGTCAAGGGGCAGGGGGCACAGATACGCAGTATTTT CASSQGAGGTDTQYF
TRBJ2-2 TRBV27 NA TRBD2 TGTGCCAGCAGTCCCAGGGGAGCGGGAGTGGGCACCGGGGAGCTGTTTTTT CASSPRGAGVGTGELFF
TRBJ2-1 TRBV11-3 NA NA TGTGCCAGCAGCTTAAGGAGCAAGGACAATGAGCAGTTCTTC CASSLRSKDNEQFF
TRBJ1-3 TRBV2 NA TRBD1 TGTGCCAGCAGTGTGACAGGGGCTGGAAACACCATATATTTT CASSVTGAGNTIYF
TRBJ2-5 TRBV7-2 NA NA TGTGCCAGCAGCTCGGGTTGGTTGGAGACCCAGTACTTC CASSSGWLETQYF
TRBJ1-4 TRBV3-1/TRBV3-2 NA NA TGTGCCAGCAGCCAGCGAGGGCGCGGGACTAATGAAAAACTGTTTTTT CASSQRGRGTNEKLFF
TRBJ2-5 TRBV4-3 NA NA TGCGCCAGCAGCCAAGAGGGGACAGCGGGGACCTACTTC CASSQEGTAGTYF
TRBJ2-2 TRBV6-2/TRBV6-3 NA NA TGTGCCAGCAGTTGGGGGTCGAACACCGGGGAGCTGTTTTTT CASSWGSNTGELFF
TRBJ2-3 TRBV6-5 NA NA TGTGCCAGCAGCCGGGGCACAGATACGCAGTATTTT CASSRGTDTQYF
TRBJ2-7 TRBV5-1 NA NA TGCGCCAGCAGCTTGGGGGAGGGGGACGAGCAGTACTTC CASSLGEGDEQYF
TRBJ2-7 TRBV6-5 NA TRBD2 TGTGCCAGCAGCGCTCGGTCCGGGGGGACCTACGAGCAGTACTTC CASSARSGGTYEQYF
TRBJ2-1 TRBV19 NA NA TGTGCCAGTAGTATTATGAATGAGCAGTTCTTC CASSIMNEQFF
TRBJ2-1 TRBV5-1 NA TRBD2 TGCGCCAGCAGCTCTCTAGCGGGCGCCCCCACTGAGCAGTTCTTC CASSSLAGAPTEQFF
TRBJ2-7 TRBV6-2/TRBV6-3 NA NA TGTGCCAGCAGTTACTCCGGAGACAGGTACGAGCAGTACTTC CASSYSGDRYEQYF
TRBJ2-1 TRBV6-2/TRBV6-3 NA TRBD2 TGTGCCAGCAGTTACCCTTGGGCTAGCGGGAGCCCTAAGGCCGATGAGCAGTTCTTC CASSYPWASGSPKADEQFF
TRBJ2-2 TRBV28 NA TRBD1 TGTGCCAGCATTAAGACAGGGCCCGGGGAGCTGTTTTTT CASIKTGPGELFF
TRBJ1-5 TRBV28 NA NA TGTGCCAGCAGTTTTTTTGAGGGAGGTCTACCCCAGCATTTT CASSFFEGGLPQHF
TRBJ1-1 TRBV28 NA NA TGTGCCAGCAGTCCATGGGCCGTCACTGAAGCTTTCTTT CASSPWAVTEAFF
TRBJ1-1 TRBV6-2/TRBV6-3 once TRBD1 TGTGCCAGCAGTTCCCCGACAGGGATGGAAGCTTTCTTT CASSSPTGMEAFF
TRBJ2-1 TRBV5-1 NA NA TGCGCCAGCAGCTTGAATCCTAGCGCCTACAATGAGCAGTTCTTC CASSLNPSAYNEQFF
TRBJ2-1 TRBV7-3 NA NA TGTGCCAGCAGCCCCCAAGGGGGTAAGTCGAGCGAGAATGAGCAGTTCTTC CASSPQGGKSSENEQFF
TRBJ2-1 TRBV27 NA TRBD2 TGTGCCAGCAGTCCCCCGGGACTAGCGGGGCCGTACAATGAGCAGTTCTTC CASSPPGLAGPYNEQFF
TRBJ1-5 TRBV20-1 NA NA TGCAGTGCTAGTCCAGGAGGTAGCAATCAGCCCCAGCATTTT CSASPGGSNQPQHF
TRBJ2-7 TRBV19 NA TRBD1 TGTGCCAGTAGTATAGGGGACAGGGGGCGGAACGAGCAGTACTTC CASSIGDRGRNEQYF
TRBJ2-7 TRBV7-2 NA NA TGTGCCAGCAGCCAACATAGCGGCGTCTACGAGCAGTACTTC CASSQHSGVYEQYF
TRBJ2-1 TRBV5-1 NA NA TGCGCCAGCAGCCGGCAGCAGTTTTCGAATGAGCAGTTCTTC CASSRQQFSNEQFF
TRBJ1-2 TRBV4-2 NA TRBD1 TGTGCCAGCAGCCCTCGGACAGGGGGGGATTCGGGTGGCTACACCTTC CASSPRTGGDSGGYTF